The 8 T cell receptor beta chains listed next were all sequenced from one sample in a study of shared clonotypes between healthy human individuals. Data came from immunoSEQ multiplex PCR; TCRdb stores just in-frame clones and leaves some out. There are more than 400,000 clones in the sample; about 96% occur only once, and about 0.06% lies in the top ten. Sequencing input: naive CD4+ T cells sorted from blood. Indicated subset: CD45RA+ positively selected. Receptor source: a woman under 40 in good health.

V gene TRBV18 combines with J gene TRBJ1-3; D perhaps matches TRBD1 (5 bases). Germline V gene data show CDR1 as KGHSH and CDR2 as LQKENI. Between the trimmed V and J ends, which lost 0 bases and 0 bases, there was a span of 9 bases. The CDR3 extends over 16 amino acids. The CDR3 DNA reads as TGTGCCAGCTCACCACCGGGACGGCTCTCTGGAAACACCATATATTTT. Translation: CASSPPGRLSGNTIYF.

J is TRBJ2-2 and V is TRBV5-1; the D is unclear. CDR1 and CDR2 (germline): SGHRS, YFSETQ. The V end was cut by 6 bases, the J end by 3 bases, with 9 bases between. This CDR3 is built from 13 residues. The CDR3 DNA is TGCGCCAGCACTAAAGGTGACACCGGGGAGCTGTTTTTT. It is translated as CASTKGDTGELFF. Based on the CDR3 plus reference TRBV5-1 and TRBJ2-2, the full variable domain is KAGVTQTPRYLIKTRGQQVTLSCSPISGHRSVSWYQQTPGQGLQFLFEYFSETQRNKGNFPGRFSGRQFSNSRSEMNVSTLELGDSALYLCASTKGDTGELFFGEGSRLTVL.

The V and J genes are TRBV10-3 and TRBJ2-1; no definite D call. This CDR3 region has 18 residues. V lost 0 bases and J 5 bases, leaving 20 bases between the germline ends. Germline loops: CDR1 ENHRY, CDR2 SYGVKD. CDR3 bases: TGTGCCATCAGTGAGTCGATTGGGCAGATGGGTGCGGACAATGAGCAGTTCTTC. It translates to CAISESIGQMGADNEQFF.

This chain uses TRBV6-5 with TRBJ1-4; D unclear. The CDR3 runs 13 residues. The germline CDR1 and CDR2 sequences are MNHEY and SVGAGI. V dropped 5 bases and J dropped 4 bases, with 8 bases sitting between them. CDR3 nucleotides: TGTGCCAGCAGTCTGGACCTTAATGAAAAACTGTTTTTT. This gives the protein CASSLDLNEKLFF.

This chain uses TRBV28 with TRBJ1-1; 8 bases align to TRBD1. The CDR3 loop spans 15 amino acids. Germline V gives CDR1 MDHEN, CDR2 SYDVKM. The J segment lost 2 bases and the V segment lost 8 bases, leaving 10 bases of the junction unmatched. CDR3 sequence: CASRATGTGNTEAFF. The DNA for the CDR3 is TGTGCCAGCCGCGCAACCGGGACAGGTAACACTGAAGCTTTCTTT. Full variable domain (missing parts from reference TRBV28 and TRBJ1-1): DVKVTQSSRYLVKRTGEKVFLECVQDMDHENMFWYRQDPGLGLRLIYFSYDVKMKEKGDIPEGYSVSREKKERFSLILESASTNQTSMYLCASRATGTGNTEAFFGQGTRLTVV.

The chain couples TRBV5-6 to TRBJ1-2; TRBD1 is a possible D gene (6 bases). CDR1 and CDR2 from the germline V gene are SGHDT and YYEEEE. Trimming stripped 5 bases from V and 2 bases from J, with 10 bases between. This CDR3 contains 13 residues. The CDR3 protein is CASRQGLNYGYTF. CDR3 DNA: TGTGCCAGCAGGCAGGGGCTCAACTATGGCTACACCTTC.

The chain combines TRBV5-1 with TRBJ1-1; 8 bases map to TRBD1. Germline V gene sequence: CDR1 SGHRS, CDR2 YFSETQ. The CDR3 is 14 residues long. V shed 4 bases, J shed 4 bases, and the junction held 6 bases outside the gene matches. The CDR3 bases are TGCGCCAGCAGCGCAGGACAGGGCCTCACTGAAGCTTTCTTT. Translating it yields CASSAGQGLTEAFF.

The rearrangement uses TRBV6-6 and TRBJ1-4; D gene ambiguous. CDR3 length: 15 residues. Germline loops: CDR1 MNHNY, CDR2 SVGAGI (reference sequence). V was pared by 5 bases and J by 7 bases, with 17 bases between. CDR3 sequence reads: CASSDPWGNGEKLFF. The CDR3 DNA is TGTGCCAGCAGTGACCCGTGGGGAAATGGTGAAAAACTGTTTTTT.